One TCR beta chain is described in this entry. This sample was taken from a study of cytomegalovirus exposure and HLA in healthy donors. Germline V gives CDR1 SGDLS, CDR2 YYNGEE. The V and J ends lost 0 bases and 0 bases respectively, with 7 bases between them. The CDR3 extends over 14 amino acids. This PCR relied on a set of 60 Vbeta primers and 13 Jbeta primers. The data were produced by immunoSEQ multiplex PCR, yet TCRdb's version contains in-frame clones alone and is incomplete. The data show about 160,000 clones, approximately 79% seen once. This chain links TRBV9 with TRBJ2-7, with D possibly TRBD1 on 6 matching bases. The sample taken for sequencing was PBMCs. The sequence derives from a man aged 35 to 55 in good health and CMV-seronegative. As DNA, the CDR3 is TGTGCCAGCAGCGTAGAGGGGGTCTCCTACGAGCAGTACTTC. Translation: CASSVEGVSYEQYF.